This T cell receptor (beta chain) was sequenced for a study of spatial heterogeneity in lung cancer. This clonotype appeared many times. The CDR3 covers 15 residues. Per germline, CDR1 DFQATT and CDR2 SNEGSKA (reference sequence). Trimming stripped 0 bases from V and 4 bases from J, with 14 bases between. One entry per CDR3 protein results from TCRdb running MiXCR on the 5' RACE reads. The table has roughly 48,000 distinct CDR3 sequences, 5.3% seen once; the top ten hold more than 9.5%. Stated time point: sample taken at primary tumor resection. The material sequenced was PBMCs, taken at surgery. This chain links TRBV20-1 with TRBJ2-3; the D is unclear. This TCR was sampled from a male donor with early-stage non-small cell lung cancer. CDR3 protein: CSARDLGGEADTQYF. As DNA, the CDR3 is TGCAGTGCTAGAGATCTGGGTGGAGAAGCAGATACGCAGTATTTT.